The rows below give T cell receptor beta chains drawn from one sample of a study of a mutant IDH1 vaccine in newly diagnosed glioma. Here immunoSEQ multiplex PCR was the method, and the copy in TCRdb shows in-frame clones only, minus some. The profile shows around 92,000 clones, around 90% of them singletons. Sequencing was performed on PBMCs, taken from a glioma patient treated with radiotherapy, temozolomide or both. The receptor source for this set is a woman aged 45-65 years with glioma. Each CDR3 is given with its conserved first and last residue. The order of the fields is V gene, clone size, J gene, CDR3 length, D gene, CDR3 protein, CDR3 DNA. D genes are given only for firm matches. The size of a clone is reported for some rows only, either as once, few or many, or as a class for expanded clones.

V: TRBV10-3; size: many; J: TRBJ2-7; length: 16; D: TRBD2; CDR3: CAITGGLAAAGYEQYF; DNA: TGTGCCATCACGGGGGGACTAGCGGCAGCCGGCTACGAGCAGTACTTC
V: TRBV19; size: -; J: TRBJ2-4; length: 14; D: -; CDR3: CASSMRGAQNIQYF; DNA: TGTGCCAGTAGTATGCGGGGTGCCCAAAACATTCAGTACTTC
V: TRBV13; size: few; J: TRBJ1-3; length: 17; D: -; CDR3: CASSLRRGTSSGNTIYF; DNA: TGTGCCAGCAGCTTAAGGCGGGGGACGAGCTCTGGAAACACCATATATTTT
V: TRBV7-6; size: -; J: TRBJ2-7; length: 14; D: -; CDR3: CASSLRTSLGEQYF; DNA: TGTGCCAGCAGCCTACGGACAAGTCTGGGCGAGCAGTACTTC
V: TRBV5-1; size: once; J: TRBJ2-5; length: 11; D: -; CDR3: CASSFKAEQYF; DNA: TGCGCCAGCAGCTTTAAGGCGGAGCAGTACTTC
V: TRBV5-1; size: -; J: TRBJ2-7; length: 15; D: -; CDR3: CASSLGLPSYYEQYF; DNA: TGCGCCAGCAGCTTGGGTTTGCCCTCCTACTACGAGCAGTACTTC
V: TRBV10-2; size: -; J: TRBJ2-5; length: 19; D: TRBD2; CDR3: CASSETPGTSGRVGETQYF; DNA: TGCGCCAGCAGTGAGACTCCCGGGACTAGCGGGAGGGTAGGAGAGACCCAGTACTTC
V: TRBV28; size: -; J: TRBJ1-2; length: 16; D: -; CDR3: CASSLLGVQGSNGYTF; DNA: TGTGCCAGCAGTTTGTTGGGCGTCCAGGGCTCTAATGGCTACACCTTC
V: TRBV30; size: -; J: TRBJ1-4; length: 14; D: -; CDR3: CAWSVGAFNEKLFF; DNA: TGTGCCTGGAGTGTGGGGGCCTTTAATGAAAAACTGTTTTTT
V: TRBV10-3; size: -; J: TRBJ1-4; length: 16; D: TRBD1; CDR3: CAISESRGDRGEKLFF; DNA: TGTGCCATCAGTGAGTCAAGGGGGGACAGGGGCGAAAAACTGTTTTTT
V: TRBV10-3; size: -; J: TRBJ2-1; length: 17; D: TRBD2; CDR3: CAISSTSGRSSYNEQFF; DNA: TGTGCCATCAGTTCGACTAGCGGGAGGAGCTCCTACAATGAGCAGTTCTTC
V: TRBV23-1; size: -; J: TRBJ2-1; length: 18; D: TRBD2; CDR3: CASSQSWKREVRIHEQFF; DNA: TGCGCCAGCAGTCAATCGTGGAAGCGGGAGGTCCGGATCCATGAGCAGTTCTTC
V: TRBV18; size: -; J: TRBJ2-7; length: 15; D: -; CDR3: CASSPPSLPRGEQYF; DNA: TGTGCCAGCTCACCACCTAGCTTACCACGGGGAGAGCAGTACTTC
V: TRBV6-1; size: -; J: TRBJ2-2; length: 13; D: -; CDR3: CASSLVRTGELFF; DNA: TGTGCCAGCAGTCTTGTCCGCACCGGGGAGCTGTTTTTT
V: TRBV18; size: -; J: TRBJ1-6; length: 15; D: -; CDR3: CASSHNSSYNSPLHF; DNA: TGTGCCAGCTCACACAATAGCTCCTATAATTCACCCCTCCACTTT
V: TRBV5-6; size: -; J: TRBJ1-4; length: 15; D: -; CDR3: CASSTLTATNEKLFF; DNA: TGTGCCAGCAGCACCCTGACAGCAACTAATGAAAAACTGTTTTTT
V: TRBV29-1; size: -; J: TRBJ1-2; length: 12; D: -; CDR3: CSVASLRTGYTF; DNA: TGCAGCGTTGCATCCCTCCGGACCGGCTACACCTTC
V: TRBV9; size: -; J: TRBJ2-1; length: 16; D: TRBD2; CDR3: CASSVQLAGGHNEQFF; DNA: TGTGCCAGCAGCGTTCAACTAGCGGGAGGCCACAATGAGCAGTTCTTC
V: TRBV5-6; size: -; J: TRBJ1-1; length: 14; D: -; CDR3: CASRGGGRNTEAFF; DNA: TGTGCCAGCAGGGGTGGGGGGCGGAACACTGAAGCTTTCTTT